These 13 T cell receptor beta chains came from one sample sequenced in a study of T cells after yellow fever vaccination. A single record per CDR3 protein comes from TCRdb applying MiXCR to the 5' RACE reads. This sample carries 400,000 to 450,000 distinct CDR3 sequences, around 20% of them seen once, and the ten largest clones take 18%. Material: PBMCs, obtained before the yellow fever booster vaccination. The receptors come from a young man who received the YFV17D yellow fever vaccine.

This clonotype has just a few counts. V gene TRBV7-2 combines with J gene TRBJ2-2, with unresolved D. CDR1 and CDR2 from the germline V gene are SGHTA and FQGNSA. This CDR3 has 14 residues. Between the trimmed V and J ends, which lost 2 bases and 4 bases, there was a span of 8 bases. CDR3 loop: CASSLHSTTGELFF. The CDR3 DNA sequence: TGTGCCAGCAGCTTACATAGTACCACCGGGGAGCTGTTTTTT.

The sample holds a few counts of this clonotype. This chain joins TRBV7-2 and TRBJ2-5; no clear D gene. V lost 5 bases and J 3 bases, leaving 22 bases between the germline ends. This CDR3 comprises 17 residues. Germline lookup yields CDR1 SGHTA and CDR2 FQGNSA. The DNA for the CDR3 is TGTGCCAGCAGCCCTCCCCCTTGGCGGATGGAAGAAGAGACCCAGTACTTC. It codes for CASSPPPWRMEEETQYF.

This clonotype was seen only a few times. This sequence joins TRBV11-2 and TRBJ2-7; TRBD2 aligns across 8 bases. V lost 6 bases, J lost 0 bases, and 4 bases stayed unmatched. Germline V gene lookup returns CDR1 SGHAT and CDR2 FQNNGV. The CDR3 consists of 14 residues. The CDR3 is CASRAGGGSYEQYF. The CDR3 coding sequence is TGTGCCAGCAGGGCGGGAGGTGGCTCCTACGAGCAGTACTTC.

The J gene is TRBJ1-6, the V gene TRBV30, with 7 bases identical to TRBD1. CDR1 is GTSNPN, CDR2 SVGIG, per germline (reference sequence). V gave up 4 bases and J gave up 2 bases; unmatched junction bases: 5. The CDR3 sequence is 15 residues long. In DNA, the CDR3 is TGTGCCTGGACAACCGGGACAGCCTATAATTCACCCCTCCACTTT. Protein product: CAWTTGTAYNSPLHF.

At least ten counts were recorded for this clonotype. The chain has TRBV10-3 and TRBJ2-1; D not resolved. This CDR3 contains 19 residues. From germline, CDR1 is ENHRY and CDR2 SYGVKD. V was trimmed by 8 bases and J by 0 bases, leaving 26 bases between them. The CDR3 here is CAIAETARPLAGSYNEQFF. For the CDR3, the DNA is TGTGCCATCGCGGAGACCGCAAGACCTTTGGCTGGCTCCTACAATGAGCAGTTCTTC.

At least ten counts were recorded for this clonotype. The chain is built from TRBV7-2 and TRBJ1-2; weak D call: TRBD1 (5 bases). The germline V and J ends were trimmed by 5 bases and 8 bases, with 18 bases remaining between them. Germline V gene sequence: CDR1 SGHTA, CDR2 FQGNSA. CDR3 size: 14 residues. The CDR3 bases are TGTGCCAGCAGCCCCGGGGCTGAAAGTCGGGGCTACACCTTC. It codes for CASSPGAESRGYTF. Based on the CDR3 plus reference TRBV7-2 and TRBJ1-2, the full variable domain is GAGVSQSPSNKVTEKGKDVELRCDPISGHTALYWYRQSLGQGLEFLIYFQGNSAPDKSGLPSDRFSAERTGGSVSTLTIQRTQQEDSAVYLCASSPGAESRGYTFGSGTRLTVV.

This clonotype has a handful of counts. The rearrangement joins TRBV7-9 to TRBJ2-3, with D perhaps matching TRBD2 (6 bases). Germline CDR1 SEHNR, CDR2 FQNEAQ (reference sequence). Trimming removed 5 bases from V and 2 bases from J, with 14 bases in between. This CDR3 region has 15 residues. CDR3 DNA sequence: TGTGCCAGCAGCGGCGGGACTTTGTACACAGATACGCAGTATTTT. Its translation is CASSGGTLYTDTQYF.

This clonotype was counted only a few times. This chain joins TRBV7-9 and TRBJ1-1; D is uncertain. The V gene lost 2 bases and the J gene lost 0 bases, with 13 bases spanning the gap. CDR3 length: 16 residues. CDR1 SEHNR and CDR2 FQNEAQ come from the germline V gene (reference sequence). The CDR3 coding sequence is TGTGCCAGCAGCTTATTCGTGGCGGGGATGAACACTGAAGCTTTCTTT. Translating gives CASSLFVAGMNTEAFF.

The CDR3 bases are TGTGCCAGCCGTGACAGCACTGAAGCTTTCTTT. This gives the protein CASRDSTEAFF. The J gene is TRBJ1-1, the V gene TRBV12-3 or TRBV12-4, with a tentative D call TRBD1 (5 bases). The CDR3 is 11 residues long. The germline V and J ends were trimmed by 8 bases and 4 bases, with 8 bases remaining between them.

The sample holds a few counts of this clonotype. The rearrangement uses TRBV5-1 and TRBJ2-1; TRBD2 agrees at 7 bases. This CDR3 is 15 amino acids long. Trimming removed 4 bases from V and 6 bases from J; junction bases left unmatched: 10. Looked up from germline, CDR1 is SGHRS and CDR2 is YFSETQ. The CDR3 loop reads CASSITGEGGNEQFF. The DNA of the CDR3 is TGCGCCAGCAGCATTACGGGGGAGGGAGGCAATGAGCAGTTCTTC.

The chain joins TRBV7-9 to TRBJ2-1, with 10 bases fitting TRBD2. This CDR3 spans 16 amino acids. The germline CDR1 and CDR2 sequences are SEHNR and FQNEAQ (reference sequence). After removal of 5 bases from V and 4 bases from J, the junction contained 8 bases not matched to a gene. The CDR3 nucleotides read TGTGCCAGCAGCCCCCCCATTAGCGGGAGGTACAATGAGCAGTTCTTC. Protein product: CASSPPISGRYNEQFF. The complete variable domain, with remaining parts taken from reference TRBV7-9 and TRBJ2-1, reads DTGVSQNPRHKITKRGQNVTFRCDPISEHNRLYWYRQTLGQGPEFLTYFQNEAQLEKSRLLSDRFSAERPKGSFSTLEIQRTEQGDSAMYLCASSPPISGRYNEQFFGPGTRLTVL.

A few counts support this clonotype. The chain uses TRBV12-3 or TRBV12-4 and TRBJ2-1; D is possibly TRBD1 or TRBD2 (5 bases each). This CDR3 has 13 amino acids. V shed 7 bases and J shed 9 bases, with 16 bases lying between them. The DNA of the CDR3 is TGTGCCAGCACCCCCGGACGGGGCGGTGAGCAGTTCTTC. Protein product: CASTPGRGGEQFF.

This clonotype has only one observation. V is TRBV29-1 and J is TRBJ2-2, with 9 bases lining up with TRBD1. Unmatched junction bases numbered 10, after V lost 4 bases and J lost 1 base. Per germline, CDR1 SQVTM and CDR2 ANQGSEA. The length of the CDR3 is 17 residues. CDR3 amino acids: CSVAGTGQGLNTGELFF. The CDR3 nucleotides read TGCAGCGTTGCGGGGACGGGACAGGGTCTGAACACCGGGGAGCTGTTTTTT.